This T cell receptor (beta chain) was recorded in a study of blood T cell repertoires in COVID-19. Study-level information: The analysed material was cDNA or gDNA that came from T cells, B-cell-depleted T cells, or PBMCs.

Germline V gene lookup returns CDR1 KGHSH and CDR2 LQKENI. The V gene end was trimmed by 2 bases and the J gene end by 2 bases; junction bases not matched to a gene: 10. CDR3 size: 17 residues. Clones were sequenced by immunoSEQ multiplex PCR, and TCRdb holds only the in-frame ones, with some missing. The sample holds about 230,000 clones, 70% to 90% seen once. The TCR originated in a man between 35 and 55 years old with acute or convalescent COVID-19. The specimen sequenced was peripheral blood. This sequence joins TRBV18 and TRBJ1-1; 8 bases map to TRBD1. This CDR3 is CASSPMDRVLSNTEAFF. The CDR3 bases are TGTGCCAGCTCACCAATGGACAGGGTATTGAGTAACACTGAAGCTTTCTTT.